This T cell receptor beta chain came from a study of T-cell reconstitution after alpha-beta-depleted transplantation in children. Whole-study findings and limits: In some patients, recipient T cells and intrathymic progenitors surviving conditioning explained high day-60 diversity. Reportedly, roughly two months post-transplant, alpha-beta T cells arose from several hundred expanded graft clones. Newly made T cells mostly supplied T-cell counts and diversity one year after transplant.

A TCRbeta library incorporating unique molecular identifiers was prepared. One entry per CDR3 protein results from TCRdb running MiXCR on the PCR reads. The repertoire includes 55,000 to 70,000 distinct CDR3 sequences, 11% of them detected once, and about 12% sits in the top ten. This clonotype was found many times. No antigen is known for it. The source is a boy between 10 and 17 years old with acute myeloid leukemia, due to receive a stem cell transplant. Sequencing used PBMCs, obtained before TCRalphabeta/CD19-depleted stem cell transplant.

The CDR3 DNA follows: TGTGCCAGCAGTAAACAGGGTTCTGGAAACACCATATATTTT. Encoded protein: CASSKQGSGNTIYF. This chain connects TRBV25-1 to TRBJ1-3; the D gene is possibly TRBD1 (6 bases). CDR1 and CDR2 from the germline V gene are MGHDK and SYGVNS. The CDR3 length is 14 residues. V was shortened by 5 bases and J by 1 base, with 9 bases between the two germline ends.